The clone carrying this T cell receptor (beta chain) occurred a few times. Its matching antigen is unknown. The source of the sample is a study of early T cells in non-severe SARS-CoV-2 infection. At the level of the study: Sequenced bulk RNA came from whole blood that was unsorted, and chains were unpaired. Study-wide results and caveats: Matching with VDJdb favored anti-spike CD8 responses (missing private and CD4 specificities).

Unique molecular identifiers tagged individual cDNA molecules. TCRdb re-called the 5' RACE reads with MiXCR, one entry per CDR3 protein. Of approximately 77,000 distinct CDR3 sequences listed, roughly 12% are singletons. The CDR3 totals 15 residues. Between the trimmed V and J ends, which lost 4 bases and 2 bases, there was a span of 15 bases. Germline assignment: CDR1 SGHRS and CDR2 YFSETQ. The sample consisted of whole blood, taken at baseline. The chain couples TRBV5-1 to TRBJ2-5, with D perhaps TRBD1 (6 bases). This sequence originates from an adult who was a healthcare worker with PCR-confirmed SARS-CoV-2 infection or an uninfected control (not recorded which). The donor label of this sample is uncertain. The CDR3 spells CASSGRDTAQETQYF. Written as DNA, the CDR3 is TGCGCCAGCAGCGGACGGGACACGGCACAAGAGACCCAGTACTTC.